The rows below give T cell receptor beta chains drawn from one sample of a study of T-cell memory formation after mild COVID-19. MiXCR, run by TCRdb on the 5' RACE reads, gives a single entry per CDR3 protein. The sample consists of around 200,000 distinct CDR3 sequences, roughly 30% of them appearing once. The specimen sequenced was PBMCs or a T cell subset sorted from them (not recorded which). The receptors here all came from an adult woman who had mild COVID-19 (a few samples of this study predate the infection). Cell type and time point are not known. CDR3s include the opening cysteine and the closing phenylalanine or tryptophan. Fields, in order: V gene, clone size, J gene, D gene, CDR3 protein, CDR3 DNA. A D gene is named only where the DNA matches it firmly. Not every row has a clone size; where given, it reads once, few, many or a size class.

V: TRBV4-3; size: few; J: TRBJ2-1; D: -; CDR3: CASSQALTGISYNEQFF; DNA: TGCGCCAGCAGCCAAGCCTTGACAGGAATCTCCTACAATGAGCAGTTCTTC
V: TRBV14; size: few; J: TRBJ2-3; D: TRBD1; CDR3: CASSQDRQGQGGTDTQYF; DNA: TGTGCCAGCAGCCAAGATCGTCAGGGACAGGGGGGCACAGATACGCAGTATTTT
V: TRBV19; size: -; J: TRBJ1-1; D: -; CDR3: CASSIGNTEAFF; DNA: TGTGCCAGTAGTATAGGGAACACTGAAGCTTTCTTT
V: TRBV27; size: -; J: TRBJ1-1; D: -; CDR3: CASREGPGTEAFF; DNA: TGTGCCAGCAGGGAGGGTCCGGGCACTGAAGCTTTCTTT
V: TRBV19; size: -; J: TRBJ1-2; D: -; CDR3: CASSMGLPNYGYTF; DNA: TGTGCCAGTAGTATGGGACTACCAAACTATGGCTACACCTTC
V: TRBV5-1; size: -; J: TRBJ1-2; D: -; CDR3: CASSLYQGNYGYTF; DNA: TGCGCCAGCAGCTTGTATCAGGGTAACTATGGCTACACCTTC
V: TRBV29-1; size: -; J: TRBJ2-3; D: TRBD2; CDR3: CSVIRTRAGGTDTQYF; DNA: TGCAGCGTTATAAGGACCCGGGCGGGAGGCACAGATACGCAGTATTTT
V: TRBV29-1; size: few; J: TRBJ2-1; D: TRBD2; CDR3: CSVEGVAGLAGQYNEQFF; DNA: TGCAGCGTTGAAGGCGTAGCGGGACTAGCGGGCCAGTACAATGAGCAGTTCTTC
V: TRBV7-2; size: -; J: TRBJ2-7; D: -; CDR3: CASSFTPGSYEQYF; DNA: TGTGCCAGCAGCTTCACCCCGGGGTCCTACGAGCAGTACTTC
V: TRBV6-5; size: -; J: TRBJ1-2; D: TRBD1; CDR3: CASRRGQGALGYTF; DNA: TGTGCCAGCAGGCGCGGACAGGGGGCGCTTGGTTACACCTTC
V: TRBV4-2; size: -; J: TRBJ1-3; D: -; CDR3: CASSQDASLWGSGNTIYF; DNA: TGTGCCAGCAGCCAAGATGCATCTCTTTGGGGCTCTGGAAACACCATATATTTT
V: TRBV6-2/TRBV6-3; size: once; J: TRBJ2-5; D: -; CDR3: CASSQGGAGETQYF; DNA: TGTGCCAGCAGTCAAGGCGGGGCTGGCGAGACCCAGTACTTC